Each of the 24 T cell receptor beta chains below was sequenced from the same sample in a study of beta chain features in type 1 diabetes. No antigen has been identified for these receptors. Study-level results: Shortening of TCRB CDR3s, moderate but significant, appeared in all four CD4+ subsets of Type 1 diabetes patients.

Expressed TCRB transcripts were sequenced because the entire RNA isolate underwent reverse transcription. This table comes from immunoSEQ multiplex PCR, and its TCRdb copy is limited to in-frame clones, with some not included. The sample carries under 350,000 clones, roughly an eighth recorded once. Sequences were obtained from naive CD4+ T cells from blood. The receptors here all came from a man aged 25-40 years with type 1 diabetes.

This clone was seen more than once but under ten times. Other DNA sequences in this sample translate to the same CDR3. This chain links TRBV5-1 with TRBJ2-5; D is possibly TRBD2 (6 bases). Trimming stripped 3 bases from V and 4 bases from J, with 7 bases between. CDR3 length equals 12 residues. CDR1 SGHRS and CDR2 YFSETQ come from the germline V gene. The CDR3 protein is CASSSAGETQYF. The CDR3 coding sequence is TGCGCCAGCAGCTCAGCGGGAGAGACCCAGTACTTC.

J is TRBJ2-7 and V is TRBV5-1; 8 bases map to TRBD1. The V and J ends lost 5 bases and 0 bases, in that order; junction bases with no gene match: 4. The CDR3 is made up of 14 amino acids. Germline V gene data show CDR1 as SGHRS and CDR2 as YFSETQ. The CDR3 DNA reads as TGCGCCAGCAGGGTGGGGACAGGCTCCTACGAGCAGTACTTC. Residues: CASRVGTGSYEQYF.

The chain joins TRBV5-1 to TRBJ2-5; 8 nucleotides line up with TRBD2. The CDR3 sequence is 14 residues long. The junction had 7 bases not matched to a gene; V was cut back by 4 bases and J by 5 bases. The germline V gene has CDR1 SGHRS and CDR2 YFSETQ. The CDR3 here is CASSAGGFGETQYF. The CDR3 nucleotides are TGCGCCAGCAGCGCGGGGGGATTCGGGGAGACCCAGTACTTC.

This rearrangement joins TRBV7-2 to TRBJ2-3, with 7 bases identical to TRBD1. Germline loops: CDR1 SGHTA, CDR2 FQGNSA. V dropped 6 bases and J dropped 4; count of bases not matched to a gene: 7. CDR3 length equals 14 residues. The CDR3 sequence is CASRDRLLADTQYF. The CDR3 DNA sequence: TGTGCCAGCAGGGACAGGCTCCTAGCAGATACGCAGTATTTT.

The chain recombines TRBV7-2 with TRBJ2-2; 12 bases fit TRBD2. CDR1 is SGHTA and CDR2 is FQGNSA in the germline V gene. The CDR3 has 16 residues. The junction had 5 bases not matched to a gene; V was cut back by 3 bases and J by 6 bases. CDR3 protein: CASSLTSGSFSGELFF. For the CDR3, the DNA is TGTGCCAGCAGCTTGACTAGCGGGAGTTTCTCCGGGGAGCTGTTTTTT. Variable domain in full (rest from reference TRBV7-2 and TRBJ2-2): GAGVSQSPSNKVTEKGKDVELRCDPISGHTALYWYRQSLGQGLEFLIYFQGNSAPDKSGLPSDRFSAERTGGSVSTLTIQRTQQEDSAVYLCASSLTSGSFSGELFFGEGSRLTVL.

Here the CDR3 DNA reads TGTGCCAGCAGCTTAGCGTTGGCCTTCAAGAGGGCAGATACGCAGTATTTT. Its translation is CASSLALAFKRADTQYF. The chain is built from TRBV7-2 and TRBJ2-3; possibly TRBD2 for D (5 bases). CDR3 length: 17 amino acids. CDR1 is SGHTA, CDR2 FQGNSA, per germline. V was clipped by 0 bases and J by 4 bases, with 17 bases between them.

Only a few counts were recorded for this clone. The chain employs TRBV7-9 and TRBJ1-2, with a tentative D call TRBD1 (5 bases). The germline CDR1 and CDR2 sequences are SEHNR and FQNEAQ (reference sequence). Trimming took off 5 bases at V and 4 bases at J, with 17 bases between the two ends. The CDR3 is made up of 15 amino acids. This CDR3 is CASSELQVPIYGYTF. DNA of the CDR3: TGTGCCAGCAGCGAGTTACAGGTCCCTATCTATGGCTACACCTTC.

This clone was seen a handful of times. The gene calls are TRBV2 and TRBJ2-6; 7 bases are a match to TRBD1. Germline lookup yields CDR1 SNHLY and CDR2 FYNNEI. The CDR3 extends over 14 amino acids. V was clipped by 7 bases and J by 2 bases; unmatched bases: 2. The CDR3 region is CASIGQAGANVLTF. CDR3 DNA sequence: TGTGCCAGCATCGGACAGGCTGGGGCCAACGTCCTGACTTTC. Variable domain in full (rest from reference TRBV2 and TRBJ2-6): EPEVTQTPSHQVTQMGQEVILRCVPISNHLYFYWYRQILGQKVEFLVSFYNNEISEKSEIFDDQFSVERPDGSNFTLKIRSTKLEDSAMYFCASIGQAGANVLTFGAGSRLTVL.

V usage is TRBV5-1 and J usage is TRBJ2-7; D might be TRBD1 (7 bases). In germline, CDR1 is SGHRS, CDR2 YFSETQ. V gave up 2 bases and J gave up 0 bases, with 9 bases separating them. The CDR3 runs to 14 residues. This chain's CDR3 is CASSFRGVSYEQYF. CDR3 DNA: TGCGCCAGCAGCTTCAGGGGGGTCTCCTACGAGCAGTACTTC.

The rearrangement joins TRBV5-1 to TRBJ2-1, with D tentatively TRBD1 (5 bases). V dropped 0 bases and J dropped 9 bases, with 16 bases sitting between them. The CDR3 sequence is 15 residues long. Germline V gene lookup returns CDR1 SGHRS and CDR2 YFSETQ. The CDR3 protein is CASSLGGRVDGEQFF. The CDR3 DNA sequence: TGCGCCAGCAGCTTGGGGGGCAGGGTCGATGGTGAGCAGTTCTTC.

This clone was seen a handful of times. The chain links TRBV5-4 to TRBJ2-5; D not certain. This CDR3 has 13 residues. Trimming shortened V by 0 bases and J by 5 bases, and 8 bases separated the two germline ends. CDR1 is SGHNT, CDR2 YYREEE, per germline (reference sequence). The CDR3 coding sequence is TGTGCCAGCAGCTTGGACTATCAGGAGACCCAGTACTTC. Its translation: CASSLDYQETQYF.

This clone was counted a few times. Written as DNA, the CDR3 is TGTGCCAGCAGCTCCGGGCGACAGCAGGAGGGCATTCAGTACTTC. Its translation is CASSSGRQQEGIQYF. The chain combines TRBV7-2 with TRBJ2-4; possibly TRBD2 for D (6 bases). Looked up from germline, CDR1 is SGHTA and CDR2 is FQGNSA. The CDR3 totals 15 residues. With 4 bases removed from V and 9 bases from J, the gap between germline ends came to 19 bases. The whole variable domain, filled in from reference TRBV7-2 and TRBJ2-4, reads GAGVSQSPSNKVTEKGKDVELRCDPISGHTALYWYRQSLGQGLEFLIYFQGNSAPDKSGLPSDRFSAERTGGSVSTLTIQRTQQEDSAVYLCASSSGRQQEGIQYFGAGTRLSVL.

The CDR3 region has the DNA TGTGCCAGCAGTTTGATAGGGACAGGGGCCCACGAGCAGTACTTC. It specifies CASSLIGTGAHEQYF. The chain combines TRBV25-1 with TRBJ2-7; TRBD1 aligns across 10 bases. Trimming cost V 5 bases and J 5 bases; bases outside gene matches: 9. CDR3 size: 15 residues. The germline V gene encodes CDR1 MGHDK and CDR2 SYGVNS.

This clone turned up a few times. The rearrangement uses TRBV4-2 and TRBJ1-4; D gene ambiguous. Germline V gives CDR1 LGHNA, CDR2 YNFKEQ. The V end lost 1 base, the J end lost 7 bases, and 10 bases lay between the germline ends. This CDR3 spans 14 amino acids. CDR3 in amino acids: CASSQGEGSEKLFF. As DNA, the CDR3 is TGTGCCAGCAGCCAAGGAGAGGGCTCTGAAAAACTGTTTTTT.

The V call is TRBV10-3, the J call TRBJ2-1; 8 bases fit TRBD2. The CDR3 contains 14 residues. J lost 4 bases, V lost 2 bases, and 1 base had no gene match. The germline gives CDR1 ENHRY, CDR2 SYGVKD. As DNA, the CDR3 is TGTGCCATCAGTGAGCGGGAGGGTTACAATGAGCAGTTCTTC. This sequence encodes CAISEREGYNEQFF.

This chain connects TRBV28 to TRBJ2-4; 8 positions agree with TRBD1. Germline-derived CDR1 and CDR2 are MDHEN and SYDVKM. J lost 0 bases, V lost 4 bases, and 5 bases had no gene match. This CDR3 spans 16 amino acids. The CDR3 DNA reads as TGTGCCAGCAGTTCCCAGGGGGCCTTAGCCAAAAACATTCAGTACTTC. Amino acids: CASSSQGALAKNIQYF.

This clone has more than one count but fewer than ten. The rearrangement links TRBV5-6 to TRBJ2-1, with TRBD2 matching over 11 bases. In germline, CDR1 is SGHDT, CDR2 YYEEEE. This CDR3 contains 16 residues. The V segment lost 4 bases and the J segment 1 base; nucleotides outside the gene matches: 4. The CDR3 spells CASSISSGGSYNEQFF. CDR3 coding DNA: TGTGCCAGCAGCATCTCTAGCGGGGGGTCCTACAATGAGCAGTTCTTC.

The V and J genes are TRBV9 and TRBJ1-1; D gene uncertain. This CDR3 spans 14 amino acids. V dropped 0 bases and J dropped 1 base, with 7 bases sitting between them. The germline gives CDR1 SGDLS, CDR2 YYNGEE. For the CDR3, the DNA is TGTGCCAGCAGCGTAGGTCCAGGGAACACTGAAGCTTTCTTT. Amino acid sequence: CASSVGPGNTEAFF.

This clone was seen more than once but under ten times. The gene calls are TRBV5-1 and TRBJ2-3, with a possible D match to TRBD2 (7 bases). V was cut by 2 bases and J by 3 bases, with 13 bases left in between. Per germline, CDR1 SGHRS and CDR2 YFSETQ. The CDR3 spans 15 residues. The CDR3 loop reads CASSFGGLGTDTQYF. CDR3 DNA sequence: TGCGCCAGCAGCTTCGGGGGGCTCGGGACAGATACGCAGTATTTT.

The table lists this clone with a few counts. The chain recombines TRBV7-2 with TRBJ2-3, with D unresolved. Germline V gene sequence: CDR1 SGHTA, CDR2 FQGNSA. The V gene lost 1 base and the J gene lost 0 bases, with 11 bases spanning the gap. This CDR3 region has 16 residues. The CDR3 region has the DNA TGTGCCAGCAGCTTAGTGGCACAGAGTAGCACAGATACGCAGTATTTT. The encoded protein is CASSLVAQSSTDTQYF.

The V and J genes are TRBV5-1 and TRBJ1-1, with D perhaps TRBD1 (5 bases). Trimming shortened V by 4 bases and J by 1 base, and 11 bases separated the two germline ends. The CDR3 has 14 residues. The germline V gene has CDR1 SGHRS and CDR2 YFSETQ. The CDR3 DNA reads as TGCGCCAGCAGCGTGCAGGGAGGGAACACTGAAGCTTTCTTT. This codes for CASSVQGGNTEAFF. Drawing the rest from reference TRBV5-1 and TRBJ1-1, the complete variable domain is KAGVTQTPRYLIKTRGQQVTLSCSPISGHRSVSWYQQTPGQGLQFLFEYFSETQRNKGNFPGRFSGRQFSNSRSEMNVSTLELGDSALYLCASSVQGGNTEAFFGQGTRLTVV.

The chain carries TRBV4-3 and TRBJ2-2; D may be TRBD1 (6 bases). The germline V gene has CDR1 LGHNA and CDR2 YSLEER. The CDR3 has 16 amino acids. Trimming cost V 1 base and J 2 bases, with 11 bases left between them. DNA of the CDR3: TGCGCCAGCAGCCAAGGGGGGCCTCGAAACACCGGGGAGCTGTTTTTT. It codes for CASSQGGPRNTGELFF.

The sample holds a few counts of this clone. The chain carries TRBV5-4 and TRBJ2-3; 11 positions agree with TRBD2. This CDR3 region has 16 residues. CDR1 is SGHNT, CDR2 YYREEE, per germline (reference sequence). Trimming cost V 1 base and J 4 bases; bases outside gene matches: 5. The DNA for the CDR3 is TGTGCCAGCAGCTTGAAACTAGCGGGAGATGCAGATACGCAGTATTTT. This sequence encodes CASSLKLAGDADTQYF.

The genes are TRBV19 and TRBJ2-1; 7 bases are shared with TRBD1. J gave up 3 bases and V 5 bases, and 13 bases lay outside the gene matches. Germline V gene data show CDR1 as LNHDA and CDR2 as SQIVND (reference sequence). The CDR3 is 17 residues long. The CDR3 region has the DNA TGTGCCAGTAGTCCACCGGTCCGACAGGGATTCTACAATGAGCAGTTCTTC. This sequence encodes CASSPPVRQGFYNEQFF.